The present T cell receptor (beta chain) was sequenced within a study of T cell responses to AZD1222 COVID-19 vaccine. Study-wide results and limits: At baseline, just 6 or 7 AZD1222 recipients tested seropositive. Scientists sampled the repertoires only once the peak T cell response had passed. The reported proportion of spike-specific TCRs targeting unmutated variant regions was nearly half.

About this clone: The antigen remains undetermined.

TCRdb's table, derived via immunoSEQ multiplex PCR, lists solely in-frame clones and lacks some. Its clone listing holds about 140,000 clones. Germline loops: CDR1 SNHLY, CDR2 FYNNEI. Trimming removed 6 bases from V and 2 bases from J, with 8 bases in between. The CDR3 contains 12 residues. The receptor was derived from an adult in good health. Sequenced sample: peripheral blood. This rearrangement joins TRBV2 to TRBJ2-7; maybe TRBD2 (6 bases). The CDR3, as DNA: TGTGCCAGCAGGGACTACACCTACGAGCAGTACTTC. Encoded protein: CASRDYTYEQYF.